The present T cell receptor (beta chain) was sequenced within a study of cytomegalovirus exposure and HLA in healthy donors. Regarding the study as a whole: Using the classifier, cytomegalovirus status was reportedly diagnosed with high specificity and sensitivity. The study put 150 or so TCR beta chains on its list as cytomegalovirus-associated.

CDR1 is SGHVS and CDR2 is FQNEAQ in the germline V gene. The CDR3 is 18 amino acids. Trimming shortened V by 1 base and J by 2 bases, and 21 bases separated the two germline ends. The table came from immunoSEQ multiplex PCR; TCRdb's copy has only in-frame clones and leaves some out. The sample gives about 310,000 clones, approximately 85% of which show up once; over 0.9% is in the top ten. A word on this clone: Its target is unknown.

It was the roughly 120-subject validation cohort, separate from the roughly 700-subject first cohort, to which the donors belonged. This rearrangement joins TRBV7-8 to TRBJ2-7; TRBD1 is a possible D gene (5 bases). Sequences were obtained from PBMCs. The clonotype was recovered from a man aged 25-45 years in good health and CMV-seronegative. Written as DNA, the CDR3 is TGTGCCAGCAGCTTAGGGACCATACGACAGCTTTTCACCTACGAGCAGTACTTC. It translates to CASSLGTIRQLFTYEQYF.